This T cell receptor (beta chain) derives from a study of CD8 T cells in Susac syndrome. Negative isolation yielded CD8+ and CD4+ T cells; FACS enriched TEMRA cells. The authors reverse transcribed roughly 0.5 to 1 ug RNA with random hexamers. TCRdb called the immunoSEQ multiplex PCR reads again in MiXCR, with one record for every CDR3 protein. The data contain around 190,000 distinct CDR3 sequences, 95% of them singletons. This clonotype has a single count. The origin of this receptor is a human donor in good health. The sequencing input was CD4+ T cells from PBMCs.

CDR3 residues: CASSGSLNTEAFF. The CDR3, as DNA: TGTGCCAGCAGCGGGAGTTTGAACACTGAAGCTTTCTTT. This chain joins TRBV9 and TRBJ1-1; D call uncertain. Trimming removed 3 bases at V and 0 bases at J, with 6 bases between. This CDR3 is 13 amino acids long. CDR1 and CDR2 from the germline V gene are SGDLS and YYNGEE.